The 20 T cell receptor beta chains reported below all come from one sample, sequenced in a study of T-cell reconstitution after alpha-beta-depleted transplantation in children. The TCRbeta library was prepared with unique molecular identifiers. Each CDR3 protein gets one entry after TCRdb re-called the PCR reads with MiXCR. The sample carries fewer than 130,000 distinct CDR3 sequences, 10% recorded once. The input for sequencing was PBMCs from the stem cell graft donor, taken from the stem cell graft. These receptors originate from a human donor who donated a stem cell graft to a child with acute lymphoblastic leukemia.

This clonotype occurred many times. This sequence joins TRBV12-3 or TRBV12-4 and TRBJ1-1; D possibly corresponds to TRBD1 (6 bases). V was shortened by 1 base and J by 2 bases, with 8 bases between the two germline ends. CDR3 size: 14 residues. CDR3 loop: CASSLVGANTEAFF. CDR3 sequence (DNA): TGTGCCAGCAGTTTAGTGGGGGCTAACACTGAAGCTTTCTTT.

V and J are TRBV30 and TRBJ2-5; 7 nucleotides agree with TRBD1. V lost 2 bases and J lost 5; bases outside the gene matches: 11. The CDR3 loop spans 15 amino acids. Per germline, CDR1 GTSNPN and CDR2 SVGIG (reference sequence). The CDR3 region has the DNA TGTGCCTGGAGTATCCCGGGACAGATGAGTGAGACCCAGTACTTC. It is translated as CAWSIPGQMSETQYF.

This clonotype was recorded many times. The chain recombines TRBV9 with TRBJ2-1, with D tentatively TRBD2 (5 bases). CDR3 length equals 18 residues. Deletions cut 4 bases from V and 7 bases from J, with 27 bases between. CDR1 and CDR2 (germline): SGDLS, YYNGEE. The CDR3 region is CASSPPGSLAVGRNEQFF. The CDR3 DNA is TGTGCCAGCAGCCCCCCGGGGTCCCTAGCAGTAGGGAGAAATGAGCAGTTCTTC.

This clonotype was picked up many times. This chain connects TRBV12-3 or TRBV12-4 to TRBJ2-1; 13 bases are shared with TRBD2. V lost 6 bases to trimming and J lost 9 bases; unmatched junction nucleotides: 8. The CDR3 length is 15 residues. The CDR3 region has the DNA TGTGCCAGCAGGCAGGGGACTAGCGGGATGAGTGAGCAGTTCTTC. Encoded protein: CASRQGTSGMSEQFF.

This clonotype was recorded at least ten times. The DNA for the CDR3 is TGTGCCAGCAGCTCAACAGGCTACGAGCAGTACTTC. It specifies CASSSTGYEQYF. This chain uses TRBV7-2 with TRBJ2-7, with a possible D match to TRBD1 (5 bases). CDR1 is SGHTA, CDR2 FQGNSA, per germline. CDR3 length: 12 amino acids. V was cut by 4 bases and J by 3 bases, with 7 bases left in between.

This clonotype occurred many times. The chain combines TRBV7-2 with TRBJ2-2, with 7 bases matching TRBD1. J gave up 5 bases and V 3 bases, and 9 bases lay outside the gene matches. The CDR3 is made up of 16 amino acids. The germline CDR1 and CDR2 sequences are SGHTA and FQGNSA. CDR3 loop: CASSLWIGGPTGELFF. The CDR3 DNA reads as TGTGCCAGCAGCTTGTGGATAGGGGGCCCGACCGGGGAGCTGTTTTTT. The full variable domain, with the rest looked up from reference TRBV7-2 and TRBJ2-2, is GAGVSQSPSNKVTEKGKDVELRCDPISGHTALYWYRQSLGQGLEFLIYFQGNSAPDKSGLPSDRFSAERTGGSVSTLTIQRTQQEDSAVYLCASSLWIGGPTGELFFGEGSRLTVL.

This clonotype came up many times. This sequence joins TRBV14 and TRBJ2-1; 12 bases agree with TRBD2. Germline lookup yields CDR1 SGHDN and CDR2 FVKESK. The CDR3 runs 16 residues. Trimming removed 7 bases from V and 4 bases from J; junction bases left unmatched: 8. CDR3 sequence: CASNLLLAGGYNEQFF. CDR3 sequence (DNA): TGTGCCAGCAACCTCCTACTAGCGGGGGGTTACAATGAGCAGTTCTTC. The variable domain in full, completed from reference TRBV14 and TRBJ2-1, reads EAGVTQFPSHSVIEKGQTVTLRCDPISGHDNLYWYRRVMGKEIKFLLHFVKESKQDESGMPNNRFLAERTGGTYSTLKVQPAELEDSGVYFCASNLLLAGGYNEQFFGPGTRLTVL.

In its sample, this clonotype was seen many times. The chain couples TRBV7-2 to TRBJ2-1, with 12 nucleotides matching TRBD2. CDR1 is SGHTA and CDR2 is FQGNSA in the germline V gene. Losses at the gene ends were 5 bases for V and 4 bases for J; bases not matched to a gene: 3. The length of the CDR3 is 15 residues. The CDR3 DNA follows: TGTGCCAGCAGCCCGGGACTAGCGGGTTACAATGAGCAGTTCTTC. This encodes CASSPGLAGYNEQFF. The full variable domain, in which reference TRBV7-2 and TRBJ2-1 provide the parts outside the CDR3, is GAGVSQSPSNKVTEKGKDVELRCDPISGHTALYWYRQSLGQGLEFLIYFQGNSAPDKSGLPSDRFSAERTGGSVSTLTIQRTQQEDSAVYLCASSPGLAGYNEQFFGPGTRLTVL.

This clonotype occurred many times. The J gene is TRBJ2-2, the V gene TRBV6-5; tentative D call: TRBD2 (5 bases). Germline assignment: CDR1 MNHEY and CDR2 SVGAGI. The CDR3 spans 15 residues. With 1 base removed from V and 2 bases from J, the gap between germline ends came to 8 bases. CDR3 loop: CASSYLRVNTGELFF. The CDR3 DNA reads TGTGCCAGCAGTTACTTGCGGGTTAACACCGGGGAGCTGTTTTTT.

The rearrangement uses TRBV5-1 and TRBJ2-2; no firm D call. CDR3 length: 13 amino acids. CDR1 SGHRS and CDR2 YFSETQ come from the germline V gene. Trimming removed 2 bases at V and 1 base at J, with 3 bases between. CDR3 sequence (DNA): TGCGCCAGCAGCTTCCAGAACACCGGGGAGCTGTTTTTT. This translates into CASSFQNTGELFF.

This clonotype showed up many times. The chain is built from TRBV7-9 and TRBJ1-2; D might be TRBD1 (6 bases). This CDR3 region has 11 residues. CDR1 and CDR2 from the germline V gene are SEHNR and FQNEAQ (reference sequence). V lost 10 bases and J 4 bases, leaving 10 bases between the germline ends. CDR3 residues: CATTGTYGYTF. The DNA for the CDR3 is TGTGCCACCACAGGGACCTATGGCTACACCTTC.

This clonotype was detected ten times or more. The chain couples TRBV20-1 to TRBJ2-1; D is ambiguous. Per the germline V gene, CDR1 is DFQATT and CDR2 is SNEGSKA (reference sequence). V lost 5 bases to trimming and J lost 5 bases, with 10 bases between them. CDR3 length equals 12 residues. The CDR3: CSAERSHNEQFF. The CDR3 region has the DNA TGCAGTGCTGAGAGAAGTCACAATGAGCAGTTCTTC.

This clonotype was picked up many times. Here the CDR3 reads CASSLGGALNTGELFF. DNA for the CDR3: TGTGCCAGCAGTTTAGGGGGAGCCCTGAACACCGGGGAGCTGTTTTTT. The chain couples TRBV12-3 or TRBV12-4 to TRBJ2-2, with D perhaps matching TRBD2 (5 bases). V was cut by 1 base and J by 1 base, with 10 bases left in between. CDR3 size: 16 residues.

The rearrangement links TRBV19 to TRBJ2-5, with D unresolved. V lost 5 bases and J lost 4, with 14 bases in between. CDR1 is LNHDA and CDR2 is SQIVND in the germline V gene (reference sequence). CDR3 length: 14 amino acids. CDR3 DNA sequence: TGTGCCAGTAGTTATAAGGTTTTGGGAGAGACCCAGTACTTC. This encodes CASSYKVLGETQYF.

V is TRBV19 and J is TRBJ2-3, with TRBD2 matching 8 bases. This CDR3 has 17 residues. J lost 0 bases, V lost 3 bases, and 8 bases had no gene match. Germline CDR1 is LNHDA and CDR2 is SQIVND (reference sequence). The CDR3 DNA is TGTGCCAGTAGTATCGGTCTAGCGGGCTTTAGCACAGATACGCAGTATTTT. Translating it yields CASSIGLAGFSTDTQYF.

This clonotype was recorded many times. This chain joins TRBV5-8 and TRBJ1-6; tentatively, D is TRBD1 (5 bases). The V gene's germline CDR1 is SGHTS and CDR2 YDEGEE. V was cut by 1 base and J by 12 bases, with 17 bases left in between. The CDR3 totals 15 residues. CDR3 region: CASSLPDPAGGPLHF. CDR3 DNA: TGTGCCAGCAGCTTGCCGGACCCGGCGGGGGGACCCCTCCACTTT.

This clonotype was detected many times. The V gene is TRBV7-2, the J gene TRBJ2-7; D is unresolved. CDR3 size: 14 residues. Per the germline V gene, CDR1 is SGHTA and CDR2 is FQGNSA. Trimming cost V 2 bases and J 0 bases, with 8 bases left between them. Here the CDR3 reads CASSLQPNSYEQYF. CDR3 bases: TGTGCCAGCAGCTTACAGCCAAACTCCTACGAGCAGTACTTC.

This clonotype occurred many times. This chain links TRBV27 with TRBJ2-6; TRBD1 is a possible D gene (6 bases). Germline CDR1 MNHEY, CDR2 SMNVEV (reference sequence). V lost 6 bases, J lost 4 bases, and 13 bases lay in between. CDR3 length: 15 amino acids. CDR3 coding DNA: TGTGCCAGCAGCCCACAGGGTATCGGGGCCAACGTCCTGACTTTC. Translating it yields CASSPQGIGANVLTF. The full variable domain, completed using reference TRBV27 and TRBJ2-6, is EAQVTQNPRYLITVTGKKLTVTCSQNMNHEYMSWYRQDPGLGLRQIYYSMNVEVTDKGDVPEGYKVSRKEKRNFPLILESPSPNQTSLYFCASSPQGIGANVLTFGAGSRLTVL.

The table lists this clonotype with many counts. The gene calls are TRBV14 and TRBJ2-3; tentative D call: TRBD2 (6 bases). Trimming stripped 4 bases from V and 0 bases from J, with 11 bases between. The CDR3 loop spans 15 amino acids. From germline, CDR1 is SGHDN and CDR2 FVKESK. The CDR3 coding sequence is TGTGCCAGCAGCCGGGGAGGAAGGAGCACAGATACGCAGTATTTT. This encodes CASSRGGRSTDTQYF. Drawing the rest from reference TRBV14 and TRBJ2-3, the complete variable domain is EAGVTQFPSHSVIEKGQTVTLRCDPISGHDNLYWYRRVMGKEIKFLLHFVKESKQDESGMPNNRFLAERTGGTYSTLKVQPAELEDSGVYFCASSRGGRSTDTQYFGPGTRLTVL.

V usage is TRBV25-1 and J usage is TRBJ2-5; 10 bases fit TRBD1. The V segment lost 4 bases and the J segment 2 bases; nucleotides outside the gene matches: 4. The CDR3 extends over 15 amino acids. CDR1 and CDR2 (germline): MGHDK, SYGVNS. CDR3 loop: CASSVVGQGQETQYF. The DNA of the CDR3 is TGTGCCAGCAGTGTGGTGGGACAGGGGCAAGAGACCCAGTACTTC.